This is a list of T cell receptor beta chains from one sample in a study of cytomegalovirus exposure and HLA in healthy donors. TCRdb's table, derived via immunoSEQ multiplex PCR, lists solely in-frame clones and lacks some. The sample has fewer than 140,000 clones; 65% to 75% are singletons. The specimen sequenced was PBMCs. The receptors here all came from a female donor in good health and CMV-seronegative. The CDR3 runs from the conserved cysteine through the conserved F or W. The order of the fields is clone size, D gene, V gene, J gene, CDR3 protein, CDR3 DNA. A D gene is named only where the DNA matches it firmly. Expanded clones get a size class; other rows say once, few or many, or leave the size out.

few	TRBD2	TRBV5-4	TRBJ2-5	CASSFGVAREAQETQYF	TGTGCCAGCAGCTTTGGAGTAGCGCGGGAGGCCCAGGAGACCCAGTACTTC
-	TRBD1	TRBV9	TRBJ2-2	CASSVVPFGTGGLNTGELFF	TGTGCCAGCAGCGTCGTCCCGTTCGGGACAGGGGGTTTGAACACCGGGGAGCTGTTTTTT
once	TRBD2	TRBV4-1	TRBJ2-7	CASSQEFLTSGSYEQYF	TGCGCCAGCAGCCAAGAATTTTTGACTAGCGGGAGCTACGAGCAGTACTTC
-	TRBD2	TRBV19	TRBJ2-7	CARTSGTRIEGDYTYEQYF	TGTGCCAGGACCTCCGGGACTAGGATAGAAGGGGACTACACTTACGAGCAGTACTTC
-	TRBD2	TRBV7-2	TRBJ2-3	CASSFGGGYDTQYF	TGTGCCAGCAGCTTCGGGGGAGGGTATGATACGCAGTATTTT
-	TRBD1	TRBV7-6	TRBJ2-3	CASSLRDSLTDTQYF	TGTGCCAGCAGCCTCCGGGACAGCCTGACAGATACGCAGTATTTT
-	-	TRBV6-6	TRBJ2-2	CASSYGGRTGELFF	TGTGCCAGCAGTTACGGGGGGAGGACCGGGGAGCTGTTTTTT
-	-	TRBV6-1	TRBJ2-3	CASSSISAGQSTQYF	TGTGCCAGCAGTTCCATTAGCGCAGGACAGAGTACGCAGTATTTT
-	-	TRBV4-2	TRBJ2-2	CASRSPGVTNTGELFF	TGTGCCAGCAGATCACCAGGGGTAACGAACACCGGGGAGCTGTTTTTT
few	-	TRBV7-9	TRBJ2-5	CASSPLLAQYF	TGTGCCAGCAGCCCCCTCCTAGCCCAGTACTTC
-	TRBD1	TRBV5-1	TRBJ2-1	CASSLEGQGLGNEQFF	TGCGCCAGCAGCTTGGAGGGACAGGGGTTGGGCAATGAGCAGTTCTTC
-	-	TRBV11-3	TRBJ2-7	CASSLQEGSYEQYF	TGTGCCAGCAGCTTACAGGAGGGTTCCTACGAGCAGTACTTC
few	-	TRBV19	TRBJ1-4	CASSPGFGEKLFF	TGTGCCAGTAGTCCCGGGTTTGGGGAAAAACTGTTTTTT
-	-	TRBV7-6	TRBJ2-1	CASSFLRLEGANEQFF	TGTGCCAGCAGCTTCCTTCGGTTAGAGGGAGCCAATGAGCAGTTCTTC
-	-	TRBV29-1	TRBJ1-5	CSVQGDTHQPQHF	TGCAGCGTTCAAGGGGACACTCATCAGCCCCAGCATTTT
-	TRBD2	TRBV11-2	TRBJ2-7	CASSLSGGRREQYF	TGTGCCAGCAGCTTATCGGGGGGTAGGCGGGAGCAGTACTTC
-	TRBD1	TRBV7-2	TRBJ1-1	CASSSRQGRGNTEAFF	TGTGCCAGCAGCTCCCGACAGGGGAGAGGGAACACTGAAGCTTTCTTT
-	-	TRBV7-9	TRBJ2-3	CASSPAEAERTDTQYF	TGTGCCAGCAGCCCCGCCGAGGCAGAGCGCACAGATACGCAGTATTTT
-	TRBD1	TRBV15	TRBJ2-5	CATSHFRDRKGETQYF	TGTGCCACCAGCCATTTTCGGGACAGAAAGGGGGAGACCCAGTACTTC
-	TRBD1	TRBV7-9	TRBJ1-1	CASSSGTGDPEAFF	TGTGCCAGCAGTTCCGGGACAGGGGATCCTGAAGCTTTCTTT
-	TRBD1	TRBV7-2	TRBJ1-2	CASRMTGSNGYTF	TGTGCCAGCAGAATGACAGGGAGCAATGGCTACACCTTC
-	-	TRBV5-4	TRBJ2-5	CASSSGGRSHGTQYF	TGTGCCAGCAGCTCCGGAGGGCGCAGTCATGGAACCCAGTACTTC
-	-	TRBV18	TRBJ2-1	CASSRDTMHEQFF	TGTGCCAGCTCACGGGACACCATGCATGAGCAGTTCTTC
few	TRBD1	TRBV7-8	TRBJ1-4	CASSPGGTGGEKLFF	TGTGCCAGCAGCCCCGGTGGGACAGGGGGTGAAAAACTGTTTTTT
few	TRBD2	TRBV4-1	TRBJ2-1	CASSQALAGGDNEQFF	TGCGCCAGCAGCCAAGCTTTAGCGGGAGGAGACAATGAGCAGTTCTTC
-	-	TRBV5-5	TRBJ2-5	CASSLGQNQETQYF	TGTGCCAGCAGCCTTGGACAGAACCAAGAGACCCAGTACTTC
-	-	TRBV21-1	TRBJ1-5	CASSKAPGKRRWNQPQHF	TGTGCCAGCAGCAAAGCGCCCGGGAAAAGGCGTTGGAATCAGCCCCAGCATTTT
few	TRBD1	TRBV4-1	TRBJ2-1	CASSQGQGDEQFF	TGCGCCAGCAGCCAGGGACAGGGGGATGAGCAGTTCTTC
-	-	TRBV6-6	TRBJ2-2	CASSFFETGHTGELFF	TGTGCCAGCAGTTTCTTTGAGACAGGTCACACCGGGGAGCTGTTTTTT
once	TRBD1	TRBV2	TRBJ1-1	CASAEDRDTEAFF	TGTGCCAGCGCGGAGGACAGGGACACTGAAGCTTTCTTT
few	-	TRBV11-3	TRBJ2-7	CASSRGGILDEQYF	TGTGCCAGCAGCCGAGGGGGAATTCTCGACGAGCAGTACTTC
-	-	TRBV18	TRBJ2-7	CASSPGQLPPRDEQYF	TGTGCCAGCTCACCCGGACAGCTCCCCCCTCGCGACGAGCAGTACTTC
-	TRBD2	TRBV9	TRBJ2-1	CASSVSGRAVNEQFF	TGTGCCAGCAGCGTCAGCGGGAGGGCCGTCAATGAGCAGTTCTTC
-	TRBD1	TRBV2	TRBJ2-3	CASSPRVTGGTDTQYF	TGTGCCAGCAGTCCACGGGTGACAGGGGGCACAGATACGCAGTATTTT
-	-	TRBV9	TRBJ2-1	CASSAGGFLFF	TGTGCCAGCAGCGCCGGAGGGTTCCTGTTCTTC
-	TRBD2	TRBV2	TRBJ2-2	CASSRGVRVGELFF	TGTGCCAGCAGCCGGGGGGTCCGGGTCGGGGAGCTGTTTTTT
-	TRBD2	TRBV6-1	TRBJ2-7	CASSSRGLAYEQYF	TGTGCCAGCAGTTCCCGGGGACTAGCCTACGAGCAGTACTTC
few	-	TRBV2	TRBJ2-5	CASSEVISPYQETQYF	TGTGCCAGCAGTGAAGTCATTAGCCCTTACCAAGAGACCCAGTACTTC
-	-	TRBV6-1	TRBJ1-5	CASSGTGFDQPQHF	TGTGCCAGCAGTGGAACAGGGTTCGATCAGCCCCAGCATTTT
-	-	TRBV4-3	TRBJ1-2	CASSQDIGRTNYGYTF	TGCGCCAGCAGCCAAGATATCGGGAGAACTAACTATGGCTACACCTTC
-	TRBD2	TRBV5-5	TRBJ2-3	CASSPGTSGSSDTQYF	TGTGCCAGCAGCCCTGGGACTAGCGGGAGTTCAGATACGCAGTATTTT
-	-	TRBV7-2	TRBJ1-4	CASSLGRLLNEKLFF	TGTGCCAGCAGCTTGGGGAGACTCCTCAATGAAAAACTGTTTTTT
-	TRBD2	TRBV5-1	TRBJ2-1	CASSLELAEYNEQFF	TGCGCCAGCAGCTTGGAACTAGCGGAATACAATGAGCAGTTCTTC
-	-	TRBV7-2	TRBJ1-4	CASSPPTVSGEKLFF	TGTGCCAGCAGCCCGCCTACGGTTAGCGGCGAAAAACTGTTTTTT
few	TRBD1	TRBV4-1	TRBJ1-3	CASSPWTGHSGNTIYF	TGCGCCAGCAGCCCGTGGACAGGCCACTCTGGAAACACCATATATTTT
-	-	TRBV28	TRBJ1-2	CASSPGGVFLTYGYTF	TGTGCCAGCAGCCCCGGGGGGGTTTTCCTTACTTATGGCTACACCTTC
-	-	TRBV2	TRBJ2-1	CASRGSPPSNNEQFF	TGTGCCAGCCGGGGGTCTCCACCTTCGAACAATGAGCAGTTCTTC
-	-	TRBV5-4	TRBJ2-3	CASRRELDTQYF	TGTGCCAGCAGACGTGAACTAGATACGCAGTATTTT
-	-	TRBV5-3	TRBJ2-7	CARSLGTIPAYPYEQYF	TGTGCCAGAAGCTTGGGGACTATACCAGCCTATCCCTACGAGCAGTACTTC
-	-	TRBV19	TRBJ2-1	CASSIGTRTYNEQFF	TGTGCCAGTAGTATTGGGACTCGAACCTACAATGAGCAGTTCTTC
-	TRBD2	TRBV28	TRBJ2-7	CASTNRGGHSSYEQYF	TGTGCCAGCACTAACCGGGGGGGCCATAGCTCCTACGAGCAGTACTTC
-	-	TRBV28	TRBJ1-4	CAIRDTAAREKLFF	TGTGCCATCCGGGACACAGCGGCGCGGGAAAAACTGTTTTTT
few	TRBD2	TRBV7-8	TRBJ2-7	CASSPSGRALRYEQYF	TGTGCCAGCAGTCCCTCTGGGAGGGCCCTTCGGTACGAGCAGTACTTC
-	TRBD1	TRBV16	TRBJ1-1	CASSQPTDRGPIRNEAFF	TGTGCCAGCAGCCAACCAACGGACAGGGGGCCCATTCGAAACGAAGCTTTCTTT
many	-	TRBV4-3	TRBJ2-6	CASSQDPGAGANVLTF	TGCGCCAGCAGCCAAGATCCAGGGGCTGGGGCCAACGTCCTGACTTTC
-	TRBD1	TRBV28	TRBJ1-5	CASSPTGRQLAQHF	TGTGCCAGCAGCCCGACAGGGAGGCAGTTGGCCCAGCATTTT
few	-	TRBV29-1	TRBJ1-2	CSVEDQGRNYGYTF	TGCAGCGTTGAAGATCAGGGCAGAAACTATGGCTACACCTTC